The clone carrying this T cell receptor beta chain was observed at least ten times. Its antigen is as yet unknown. This record comes from a study of breast tumors, draining lymph nodes, adjacent tissues. Overall study findings and caveats: Luminal-like breast cancer showed significantly greater tumor-nontumor repertoire similarity than basal-like breast cancer did. Tumors had less TCR diversity than lymph nodes, more than nontumor tissue. The data were judged consistent with most tumor T cells coming from lymph node and expanding in tumor.

V lost 5 bases to trimming and J lost 2 bases; unmatched junction nucleotides: 5. This CDR3 has 15 residues. The germline gives CDR1 SEHNR, CDR2 FQNEAQ (reference sequence). TCRdb re-analysed the multiplex PCR reads in MiXCR, keeping a single row per CDR3 protein. There are some 130,000 distinct CDR3 sequences in the sample; just under 20% occur only once, and over 3% lies in the top ten. Samples came from axillary lymph nodes draining the breast cancer. The gene calls are TRBV7-9 and TRBJ2-7; 11 nucleotides match TRBD1. Sequenced sample: axillary lymph node tissue. This receptor was obtained from a female donor with breast cancer. Some clones in this sample may be carry-over from other donors' samples. In DNA form, the CDR3 reads TGTGCCAGCAGCACATGGGACAGGGGGACCTACGAGCAGTACTTC. It specifies CASSTWDRGTYEQYF.